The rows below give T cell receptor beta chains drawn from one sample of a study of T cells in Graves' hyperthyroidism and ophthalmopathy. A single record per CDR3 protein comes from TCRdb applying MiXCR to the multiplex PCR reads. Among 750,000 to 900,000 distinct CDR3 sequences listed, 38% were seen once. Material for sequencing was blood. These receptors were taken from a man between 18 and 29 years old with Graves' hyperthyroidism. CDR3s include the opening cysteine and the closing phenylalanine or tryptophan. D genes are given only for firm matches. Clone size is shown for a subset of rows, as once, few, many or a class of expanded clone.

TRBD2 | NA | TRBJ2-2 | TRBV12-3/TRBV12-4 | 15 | CASIGTSGNTGELFF | TGTGCCAGCATCGGGACTAGCGGGAATACCGGGGAGCTGTTTTTT
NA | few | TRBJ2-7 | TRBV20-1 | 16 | CSATYSLRDTTYEQYF | TGCAGTGCTACCTATAGCCTCCGGGACACCACCTACGAGCAGTACTTC
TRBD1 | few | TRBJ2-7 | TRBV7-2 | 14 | CASSLAGTGREQYF | TGTGCCAGCAGCTTAGCGGGGACAGGGCGCGAGCAGTACTTC
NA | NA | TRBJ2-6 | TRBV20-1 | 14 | CSAPVWVGANVLTF | TGCAGTGCTCCAGTCTGGGTCGGGGCCAACGTCCTGACTTTC
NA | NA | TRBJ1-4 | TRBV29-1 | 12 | CSFRSQNEKLFF | TGCAGCTTTCGCAGCCAAAATGAAAAACTGTTTTTT
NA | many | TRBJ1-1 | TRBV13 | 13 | CASSEGWNTEAFF | TGTGCCAGCAGCGAGGGGTGGAACACTGAAGCTTTCTTT
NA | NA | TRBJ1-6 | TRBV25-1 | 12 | CASARDGSPLHF | TGTGCCAGCGCAAGGGACGGCTCACCCCTCCACTTT
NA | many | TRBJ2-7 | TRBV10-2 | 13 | CASRLGLIYEQYF | TGCGCCAGCCGCCTGGGACTGATCTACGAGCAGTACTTC
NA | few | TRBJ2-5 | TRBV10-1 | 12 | CASGNNMETQYF | TGCGCCAGCGGGAATAACATGGAGACCCAGTACTTC
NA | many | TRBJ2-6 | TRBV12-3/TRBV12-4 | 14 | CASKRGSGANVLTF | TGTGCCAGCAAGAGGGGCTCCGGGGCCAACGTCCTGACTTTC
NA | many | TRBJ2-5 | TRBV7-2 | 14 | CASSLLGTPETQYF | TGTGCCAGCAGCCTTCTAGGAACCCCAGAGACCCAGTACTTC
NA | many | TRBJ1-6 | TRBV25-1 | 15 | CASSLQNAYNSPLHF | TGTGCCAGCAGTCTCCAGAACGCCTATAATTCACCCCTCCACTTT
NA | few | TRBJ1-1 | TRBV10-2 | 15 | CASSLLGEVHTEAFF | TGTGCCAGCAGCTTATTGGGGGAGGTGCACACTGAAGCTTTCTTT